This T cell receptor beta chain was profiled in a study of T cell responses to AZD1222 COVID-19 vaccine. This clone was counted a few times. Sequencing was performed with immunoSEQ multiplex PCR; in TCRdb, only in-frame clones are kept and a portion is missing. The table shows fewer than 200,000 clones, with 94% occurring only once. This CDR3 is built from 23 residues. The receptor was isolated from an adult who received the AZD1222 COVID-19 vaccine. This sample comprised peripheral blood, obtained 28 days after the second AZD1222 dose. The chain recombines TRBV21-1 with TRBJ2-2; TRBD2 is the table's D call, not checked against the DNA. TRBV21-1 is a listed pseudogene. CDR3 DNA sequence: TGTGCCAGCAGCAAAAGGGGAGCGGGGACCGAAGCCAGCCAGTCTTCGAACACCGGGGAGCTGTTTTTT. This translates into CASSKRGAGTEASQSSNTGELFF.